This TCR beta chain was recovered during a study of T cells in Graves' hyperthyroidism and ophthalmopathy. The study left out patients who had uncontrolled infection, other autoimmune disease, pregnancy or lactation. Clinical symptoms, serum thyroxine and TRAb, thyroid ultrasound and orbital computed tomography were used for the diagnoses. The junction had 15 bases not matched to a gene; V was cut back by 2 bases and J by 5 bases. Per germline, CDR1 SGHVS and CDR2 FQNEAQ. This CDR3 has 18 residues. Researchers took RNA transcripts and amplified the TCR beta CDR3 regions from them. The HTBI primer set drove a first-round RT-PCR of the TCR CDR3. TCRdb called the multiplex PCR reads again in MiXCR, with one record for every CDR3 protein. The sample contains 450,000 to 700,000 distinct CDR3 sequences, 40% to 55% of which appear only once. This clonotype was detected many times.

This receptor was taken from an adult woman with Graves' disease, either hyperthyroidism or ophthalmopathy (not recorded which). This rearrangement joins TRBV7-8 to TRBJ2-7; TRBD2 matches 10 bases. Input material: peripheral blood or thyroid tissue (not recorded which). The CDR3 region is CASSLLASSGRSRNEQYF. CDR3 nucleotides: TGTGCCAGCAGCTTATTAGCGTCTAGCGGGAGATCAAGGAACGAGCAGTACTTC.